The clone carrying this T cell receptor (beta chain) is a singleton in its sample. Its specificity is not known. Quantitative 5'-RACE with molecular barcodes generated TCR beta libraries. MiXCR, applied by TCRdb to the 5' RACE reads, yields one record per CDR3 protein. The sample contains roughly 440,000 distinct CDR3 sequences, roughly 17% of which appear only once. The sample is drawn from a study of CD8 T cells in ankylosing spondylitis. Whole-study findings and limits: CD8+ cells made up the disease-linked clones, which were relatively rare in peripheral blood. Within ankylosing spondylitis blood, a TCR beta motif made up of eight highly homologous variants appeared to be characteristic. Reportedly, disease-linked clones are significantly enriched in ankylosing spondylitis patients' matched synovial fluid.

The CDR3 sequence is 11 residues long. V lost 6 bases and J lost 14; bases outside the gene matches: 8. Germline CDR1 MNHEY, CDR2 SMNVEV (reference sequence). Sequenced input: blood, either unsorted or a sorted T cell fraction (not recorded which). The receptor was derived from a male donor with ankylosing spondylitis. V gene TRBV27 combines with J gene TRBJ1-2; 8 nucleotides line up with TRBD1. CDR3 sequence: CASRTGALETF. Written as DNA, the CDR3 is TGTGCCAGCAGGACAGGGGCCCTCGAAACCTTC.